The present entry profiles one T cell receptor beta chain with its context. The sample belongs to a study of blood T cell repertoires in COVID-19. Study as a whole: Sites across the United States, Italy and Spain contributed samples from acute and convalescent COVID-19. T cells, B-cell-depleted T cells, or PBMCs provided the cDNA or gDNA that served as material.

The CDR3 contains 15 residues. V dropped 4 bases and J dropped 0; count of bases not matched to a gene: 3. Germline values: CDR1 SGHDT, CDR2 YYEEEE. Only in-frame clones appear in the TCRdb table, and some are missing; sequencing was by immunoSEQ multiplex PCR. The repertoire holds 150,000 to 200,000 clones, around 80% seen once, with around 8.1% in the top ten. The sample taken for sequencing was peripheral blood. The clonotype was recovered from a man aged 55 to 70 with acute or convalescent COVID-19. V and J are TRBV5-6 and TRBJ1-1, with TRBD1 identical over 10 bases. This chain's CDR3 is CASSGQGGLNTEAFF. Written as DNA, the CDR3 is TGTGCCAGCAGCGGACAGGGGGGGCTGAACACTGAAGCTTTCTTT.